The text below deals with one T cell receptor (beta chain). Antigen unknown. Different DNA sequences within this sample yield the same CDR3. This specimen belongs to a study of memory CD4+ T cells and cytomegalovirus serostatus. The study's findings and limits: CMV serostatus prediction reached median AUC approximately 0.95, or 0.91 with US-trained model.

How the authors handled the data: Out-of-frame sequences were removed, leaving 2,204,828 distinct TCRbeta sequences. The protocol was immunoSEQ multiplex PCR, while the TCRdb copy is restricted to in-frame clones and leaves out a portion. The V and J calls and the clone size are those of that table, but D and trimming were determined from the DNA. Among about 52,000 clones listed, around 83% were seen once. The sort gate was single viable CD3+CD4+CD8-CD45RO+ cells for memory CD4+ T cells. Donors' CMV status reflects serum IgG against pp150, pp28, p38, p52. In germline, CDR1 is KGHSH, CDR2 LQKENI. This CDR3 region has 14 residues. Trimming cost V 4 bases and J 1 base; bases outside gene matches: 2.

The specimen sequenced was memory CD4+ T cells from blood. The sequence was obtained from an adult in good health and CMV-seropositive. This chain connects TRBV18 to TRBJ1-1, with 8 nucleotides matching TRBD1. CDR3 in DNA: TGTGCCAGCTCACGGGACAGGAAGAACACTGAAGCTTTCTTT. This translates into CASSRDRKNTEAFF.